This TCR beta chain is drawn from a study of T cell responses to AZD1222 COVID-19 vaccine. TCRdb keeps only in-frame clones here, not all; method: immunoSEQ multiplex PCR. The sample holds approximately 270,000 clones; almost 95% are singletons and the top ten take around 0.58%. The CDR3 is 16 amino acids. Germline trimming cut 3 bases from V and 1 base from J; bases unmatched to any gene: 8. Germline CDR1 is MNHEY and CDR2 is SMNVEV (reference sequence). The TCR originated in an adult who received the AZD1222 COVID-19 vaccine. The sample was peripheral blood, taken 28 days after the second AZD1222 dose. The chain combines TRBV27 with TRBJ2-7; 8 nucleotides match TRBD2. CDR3 nucleotides: TGTGCCAGCAGTTTCCTCGGGGGGGAGGGTTCCTACGAGCAGTACTTC. Protein sequence: CASSFLGGEGSYEQYF.